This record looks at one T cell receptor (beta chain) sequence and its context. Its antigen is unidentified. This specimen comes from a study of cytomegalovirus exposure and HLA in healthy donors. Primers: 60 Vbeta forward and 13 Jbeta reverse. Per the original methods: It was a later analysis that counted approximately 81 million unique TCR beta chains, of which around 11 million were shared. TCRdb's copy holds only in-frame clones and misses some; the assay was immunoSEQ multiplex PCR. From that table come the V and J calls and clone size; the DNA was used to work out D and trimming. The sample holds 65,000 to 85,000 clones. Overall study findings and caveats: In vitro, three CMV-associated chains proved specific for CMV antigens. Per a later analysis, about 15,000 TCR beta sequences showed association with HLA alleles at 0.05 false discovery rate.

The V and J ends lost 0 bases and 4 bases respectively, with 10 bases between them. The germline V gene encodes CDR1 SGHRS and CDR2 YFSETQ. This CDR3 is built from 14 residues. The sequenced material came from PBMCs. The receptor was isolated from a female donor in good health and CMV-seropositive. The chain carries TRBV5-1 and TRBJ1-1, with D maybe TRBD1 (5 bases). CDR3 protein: CASSLEGQGTEAFF. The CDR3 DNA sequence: TGCGCCAGCAGCTTGGAGGGGCAGGGCACTGAAGCTTTCTTT.